Below, 29 T cell receptor beta chains from the same sample are listed, as sequenced in a study of radiotherapy plus CTLA-4 blockade in lung cancer (dated by TCRdb to 2017 to 2018). Library method: the immunoSEQ multiplex PCR assay. Sourced from immuneACCESS, this table was stored by TCRdb with only in-frame sequences that have V and J called. A share of the clones is absent; for the studies checked, an unresolved V gene accounts for under half, and the remainder has no known explanation. Counted in this sample were about 95,000 clones; around 83% of them appeared once. The ten largest make up 3% to 3.5% of the sample. Sequenced material: peripheral blood, taken from a patient treated with radiotherapy plus ipilimumab. These receptors originate from a human donor with non-small cell lung cancer who had a partial response to radiotherapy plus ipilimumab.

Here the CDR3 DNA reads TGTGCCAGCAGCTTAGGGGGGACAGGCGACTATGGCTACACCTTC. Its protein is CASSLGGTGDYGYTF. The genes are TRBV7-8 and TRBJ1-2, with 8 bases fitting TRBD1. CDR1 is SGHVS, CDR2 FQNEAQ, per germline. The V segment lost 1 base and the J segment 3 bases; nucleotides outside the gene matches: 4. The CDR3 spans 15 residues.

This sequence joins TRBV28 and TRBJ2-7; 7 bases match TRBD2. V trimming: 1 base; J trimming: 3 bases; junction bases outside the gene matches: 9. Germline V gene lookup returns CDR1 MDHEN and CDR2 SYDVKM. CDR3 length: 16 residues. CDR3 loop: CASSLSGLAARYEQYF. The DNA of the CDR3 is TGTGCCAGCAGTTTATCCGGCCTAGCGGCCCGCTACGAGCAGTACTTC. Complete variable domain (other parts from reference TRBV28 and TRBJ2-7): DVKVTQSSRYLVKRTGEKVFLECVQDMDHENMFWYRQDPGLGLRLIYFSYDVKMKEKGDIPEGYSVSREKKERFSLILESASTNQTSMYLCASSLSGLAARYEQYFGPGTRLTVT.

The V call is TRBV5-1, the J call TRBJ2-5; tentatively, D is TRBD2 (6 bases). Germline assignment: CDR1 SGHRS and CDR2 YFSETQ. V lost 2 bases to trimming and J lost 5 bases, with 10 bases between them. CDR3 length: 13 amino acids. The CDR3: CASSFSRGETQYF. In nucleotides, the CDR3 is TGCGCCAGCAGCTTTTCCCGGGGGGAGACCCAGTACTTC.

This chain connects TRBV6-5 to TRBJ2-1, with 11 bases aligning to TRBD2. V dropped 2 bases and J dropped 9; count of bases not matched to a gene: 6. Germline-derived CDR1 and CDR2 are MNHEY and SVGAGI. This CDR3 is built from 15 residues. CDR3 region: CASSYTTSGIGEQFF. The CDR3 DNA reads TGTGCCAGCAGTTACACGACTAGCGGGATAGGTGAGCAGTTCTTC.

This clone was seen only a few times. J is TRBJ1-2 and V is TRBV7-9, with D possibly TRBD1 on 6 matching bases. This CDR3 has 12 amino acids. CDR1 is SEHNR and CDR2 is FQNEAQ in the germline V gene (reference sequence). Between the trimmed V and J ends, which lost 5 bases and 5 bases, there was a span of 9 bases. The CDR3 coding sequence is TGTGCCAGCAGCCTTCAGGGGTATGGCTACACCTTC. Its translation is CASSLQGYGYTF.

The V and J genes are TRBV19 and TRBJ2-3; 15 nucleotides agree with TRBD2. The CDR3 totals 16 residues. Germline CDR1 is LNHDA and CDR2 is SQIVND (reference sequence). Trimming removed 5 bases from V and 11 bases from J; junction bases left unmatched: 11. The CDR3 reads CASSQRTSGRVFGQYF. CDR3 sequence (DNA): TGTGCCAGTAGTCAACGGACTAGCGGGAGGGTTTTTGGGCAGTATTTT.

The sample holds one count of this clone. The chain couples TRBV18 to TRBJ2-7, with D possibly matching TRBD2 (5 bases). Trimming pared 4 bases from V and 7 bases from J, leaving 8 bases between. The CDR3 has 11 amino acids. Germline V lookup: CDR1 KGHSH, CDR2 LQKENI. The CDR3 DNA follows: TGTGCCAGCTCACTCTCGGGGGAGCAGTACTTC. It translates to CASSLSGEQYF.

The V and J genes are TRBV18 and TRBJ2-7; TRBD1 agrees at 9 bases. Per germline, CDR1 KGHSH and CDR2 LQKENI. After removal of 3 bases from V and 6 bases from J, the junction contained 9 bases not matched to a gene. This CDR3 has 15 residues. In DNA, the CDR3 is TGTGCCAGCTCACCGGGGGGACAGGGATCGTTCGAGCAGTACTTC. Translating gives CASSPGGQGSFEQYF.

J is TRBJ2-2 and V is TRBV6-1; weak D call: TRBD2 (7 bases). The V end was cut by 6 bases, the J end by 7 bases, with 15 bases between. There are 14 residues in the CDR3. The V gene's germline CDR1 is MNHNS and CDR2 SASEGT. The CDR3 DNA reads TGTGCCAGCAGGGCTTACAGGGAGGGCGGGGAGCTGTTTTTT. Translation: CASRAYREGGELFF.

V usage is TRBV7-3 and J usage is TRBJ2-3; TRBD2 agrees at 7 bases. From germline, CDR1 is SGHTA and CDR2 FQGTGA. The CDR3 loop spans 15 amino acids. The V and J ends lost 5 bases and 2 bases, in that order; junction bases with no gene match: 7. CDR3 bases: TGTGCCAGCAGCAAACAACTAGCGCCCACAGATACGCAGTATTTT. The encoded protein is CASSKQLAPTDTQYF.

This clone was recorded only once. This rearrangement joins TRBV25-1 to TRBJ2-6, with 7 bases aligning to TRBD2. Germline V gene sequence: CDR1 MGHDK, CDR2 SYGVNS. This CDR3 is 16 amino acids long. J lost 2 bases, V lost 1 base, and 2 bases had no gene match. The CDR3 sequence is CASSEWSGAGANVLTF. The CDR3 DNA reads as TGTGCCAGCAGTGAATGGAGCGGGGCTGGGGCCAACGTCCTGACTTTC.

The V and J genes are TRBV5-1 and TRBJ2-3; 13 nucleotides align to TRBD2. The germline gives CDR1 SGHRS, CDR2 YFSETQ. The CDR3 totals 16 residues. V was clipped by 5 bases and J by 6 bases; unmatched bases: 9. The DNA for the CDR3 is TGCGCCAGCAGTCCCGGGACTAGCGGGACTTGGGATACGCAGTATTTT. It yields the protein CASSPGTSGTWDTQYF. The variable domain in full, with the rest retrieved from reference TRBV5-1 and TRBJ2-3, is KAGVTQTPRYLIKTRGQQVTLSCSPISGHRSVSWYQQTPGQGLQFLFEYFSETQRNKGNFPGRFSGRQFSNSRSEMNVSTLELGDSALYLCASSPGTSGTWDTQYFGPGTRLTVL.

This rearrangement joins TRBV7-6 to TRBJ1-5; TRBD1 matches at 8 bases. The J segment lost 4 bases and the V segment lost 8 bases, leaving 4 bases of the junction unmatched. The germline V gene has CDR1 SGHVS and CDR2 FNYEAQ. This CDR3 contains 13 residues. CDR3 loop: CASGGTGNQPQHF. DNA for the CDR3: TGTGCCAGCGGGGGGACAGGTAATCAGCCCCAGCATTTT.

The J gene is TRBJ2-5, the V gene TRBV14; D is perhaps TRBD1 (6 bases). The CDR3 is made up of 16 amino acids. From germline, CDR1 is SGHDN and CDR2 FVKESK. The V end was cut by 2 bases, the J end by 4 bases, with 17 bases between. The CDR3 DNA reads TGTGCCAGCAGCCAACGTGTTACAGGGATCAGAGAGACCCAGTACTTC. It translates to CASSQRVTGIRETQYF. Combining the CDR3 with reference TRBV14 and TRBJ2-5 gives the whole variable domain EAGVTQFPSHSVIEKGQTVTLRCDPISGHDNLYWYRRVMGKEIKFLLHFVKESKQDESGMPNNRFLAERTGGTYSTLKVQPAELEDSGVYFCASSQRVTGIRETQYFGPGTRLLVL.

This chain connects TRBV5-1 to TRBJ1-2; 7 bases are shared with TRBD1. The germline CDR1 and CDR2 sequences are SGHRS and YFSETQ. The junction had 4 bases not matched to a gene; V was cut back by 1 base and J by 1 base. The CDR3 loop spans 15 amino acids. DNA for the CDR3: TGCGCCAGCAGCTTGCAAGGGGGCGATAACTATGGCTACACCTTC. Its translation is CASSLQGGDNYGYTF.

The genes are TRBV29-1 and TRBJ2-5; perhaps TRBD2 as D (6 bases). The CDR3 length is 13 residues. The V end lost 4 bases, the J end lost 5 bases, and 14 bases lay between the germline ends. Germline CDR1 and CDR2: SQVTM and ANQGSEA. The CDR3 reads CSVVLGRGETQYF. The CDR3 bases are TGCAGCGTTGTCCTCGGGAGAGGGGAGACCCAGTACTTC.

The chain carries TRBV9 and TRBJ2-1; D gene unclear. The CDR3 spans 13 residues. Looked up from germline, CDR1 is SGDLS and CDR2 is YYNGEE. The V end lost 3 bases, the J end lost 4 bases, and 8 bases lay between the germline ends. In nucleotides, the CDR3 is TGTGCCAGCAGCGCCGAACAGTACAATGAGCAGTTCTTC. Translated: CASSAEQYNEQFF.

The chain couples TRBV29-1 to TRBJ2-7, with 8 nucleotides matching TRBD1. V shed 3 bases, J shed 6 bases, and the junction held 7 bases outside the gene matches. Germline V gene sequence: CDR1 SQVTM, CDR2 ANQGSEA. This CDR3 has 13 residues. The CDR3 spells CSVDSGGQAEQYF. Written as DNA, the CDR3 is TGCAGCGTTGACTCAGGGGGACAGGCCGAGCAGTACTTC.

For the CDR3, the DNA is TGTGCCAGCAGCTTTGCCCTAGCGGGACGCTACAATGAGCAGTTCTTC. Its translation: CASSFALAGRYNEQFF. This sequence joins TRBV5-6 and TRBJ2-1, with 9 bases that match TRBD2. Germline-derived CDR1 and CDR2 are SGHDT and YYEEEE. Unmatched junction bases numbered 6, after V lost 2 bases and J lost 3 bases. The CDR3 has 16 residues.

This rearrangement joins TRBV5-1 to TRBJ2-1, with D tentatively TRBD2 (5 bases). Per the germline V gene, CDR1 is SGHRS and CDR2 is YFSETQ. V gave up 0 bases and J gave up 9 bases, with 13 bases separating them. The CDR3 covers 14 residues. The CDR3 DNA sequence: TGCGCCAGCAGCTTGGGACTACCCCGCGTTGAGCAGTTCTTC. Protein product: CASSLGLPRVEQFF. Combining the CDR3 with reference TRBV5-1 and TRBJ2-1 gives the whole variable domain KAGVTQTPRYLIKTRGQQVTLSCSPISGHRSVSWYQQTPGQGLQFLFEYFSETQRNKGNFPGRFSGRQFSNSRSEMNVSTLELGDSALYLCASSLGLPRVEQFFGPGTRLTVL.

The CDR3 DNA sequence: TGTGCCAGCAGCTTGGTATACGAGCAGTACTTC. Residues: CASSLVYEQYF. The rearrangement uses TRBV5-4 and TRBJ2-7; D uncertain. CDR1 and CDR2 from the germline V gene are SGHNT and YYREEE (reference sequence). Trimming took off 0 bases at V and 4 bases at J, with 2 bases between the two ends. This CDR3 has 11 residues.

In DNA, the CDR3 is TGTGCCAGCAGCTCCCGGACAACCTACGAGCAGTACTTC. Its translation is CASSSRTTYEQYF. The rearrangement joins TRBV7-2 to TRBJ2-7; perhaps TRBD1 as D (5 bases). V lost 4 bases, J lost 2 bases, and 9 bases lay in between. Germline lookup yields CDR1 SGHTA and CDR2 FQGNSA. The CDR3 covers 13 residues.

This clone was seen a handful of times. The rearrangement joins TRBV5-1 to TRBJ1-4, with 8 bases identical to TRBD1. This CDR3 has 16 amino acids. Germline V CDR1 and CDR2: SGHRS, YFSETQ. V shed 5 bases, J shed 5 bases, and the junction held 11 bases outside the gene matches. This CDR3 reads CASRPRPDRGNEKLFF. CDR3 sequence (DNA): TGCGCCAGCAGACCCCGGCCCGACAGGGGCAATGAAAAACTGTTTTTT.

In DNA form, the CDR3 reads TGTGCCAGCACCGGTAGCGGGAGGAACACCGGGGAGCTGTTTTTT. Translated, it gives CASTGSGRNTGELFF. The V gene is TRBV2, the J gene TRBJ2-2; 9 nucleotides line up with TRBD2. The CDR3 has 15 amino acids. V lost 7 bases to trimming and J lost 1 base; unmatched junction nucleotides: 4. CDR1 and CDR2 (germline): SNHLY, FYNNEI.

This sequence joins TRBV6-5 and TRBJ2-4; tentative D call: TRBD1 (6 bases). The CDR3 totals 15 residues. The V end lost 2 bases, the J end lost 5 bases, and 13 bases lay between the germline ends. CDR1 is MNHEY, CDR2 SVGAGI, per germline. The CDR3 region has the DNA TGTGCCAGCAGTTACACGGCAGGGGAAGAAAACATTCAGTACTTC. As protein: CASSYTAGEENIQYF.

This sequence joins TRBV6-6 and TRBJ2-7; 8 nucleotides match TRBD1. Germline values: CDR1 MNHNY, CDR2 SVGAGI (reference sequence). The CDR3 extends over 15 amino acids. V lost 4 bases, J lost 2 bases, and 7 bases stayed unmatched. The CDR3 nucleotides are TGTGCCAGCAGTTCCGGACAGGGATTAACCTACGAGCAGTACTTC. This codes for CASSSGQGLTYEQYF.

The V and J genes are TRBV7-2 and TRBJ2-1; 7 bases match TRBD1. V trimming: 5 bases; J trimming: 7 bases; junction bases outside the gene matches: 8. This CDR3 spans 14 amino acids. CDR1 SGHTA and CDR2 FQGNSA come from the germline V gene. The CDR3 nucleotides read TGTGCCAGCAGCCTGATGACAGGGAAAAATGAGCAGTTCTTC. Its protein product is CASSLMTGKNEQFF.

In regard to this clone: The sample carries other DNA sequences with the same CDR3. The rearrangement joins TRBV28 to TRBJ2-3; 7 nucleotides match TRBD2. Germline CDR1 and CDR2: MDHEN and SYDVKM. J lost 3 bases, V lost 3 bases, and 6 bases had no gene match. This CDR3 spans 15 amino acids. The CDR3 DNA reads TGTGCCAGCAGTTTTCGTGGTAGCGGGACAGATACGCAGTATTTT. Its translation: CASSFRGSGTDTQYF.

This clone was recorded once. This chain connects TRBV10-3 to TRBJ2-7, with 9 nucleotides matching TRBD2. V lost 0 bases, J lost 3 bases, and 3 bases stayed unmatched. The CDR3 runs to 15 residues. Germline lookup yields CDR1 ENHRY and CDR2 SYGVKD. The CDR3: CAISESGSGSYEQYF. CDR3 DNA: TGTGCCATCAGTGAGTCAGGTAGCGGGAGCTACGAGCAGTACTTC.